This T cell receptor (beta chain) was captured in a study of blood T cell repertoires in COVID-19. Produced via immunoSEQ multiplex PCR; TCRdb's table is partial and in-frame only. This table has 150,000 to 200,000 clones, more than 75% appearing once. CDR1 is LGHDT, CDR2 YNNKEL, per germline (reference sequence). This CDR3 is built from 14 residues. V gave up 4 bases and J gave up 5 bases; unmatched junction bases: 7. V and J are TRBV3-1 (or the pseudogene TRBV3-2) and TRBJ2-5; 7 bases agree with TRBD1. The sequence derives from a woman aged 50 to 60 with acute COVID-19. Sample: PBMCs or T cells enriched from blood (not recorded which). The CDR3 sequence: CASSRRGPAETQYF. CDR3 nucleotides: TGTGCCAGCAGCCGTAGGGGGCCCGCGGAGACCCAGTACTTC.